Following are 11 T cell receptor beta chains from one sample sequenced in a study of blood T cell repertoires in COVID-19. The table came from immunoSEQ multiplex PCR; TCRdb's copy has only in-frame clones and leaves some out. The sample holds 80,000 to 95,000 clones, roughly 71% seen once. The sample consisted of peripheral blood. Source of these receptors: a woman aged 80 or older with acute or convalescent COVID-19.

The chain couples TRBV5-4 to TRBJ1-5, with D possibly TRBD1 on 6 matching bases. V was pared by 3 bases and J by 6 bases, with 19 bases between. CDR3 length equals 16 residues. CDR1 and CDR2 from the germline V gene are SGHNT and YYREEE (reference sequence). CDR3 residues: CASSSSGEGGGQPQHF. The CDR3, as DNA: TGTGCCAGCAGCTCGTCAGGGGAGGGAGGAGGTCAGCCCCAGCATTTT.

This chain's CDR3 is CASSITGGPQETQYF. The CDR3 DNA reads as TGTGCCAGTAGTATAACAGGGGGACCCCAAGAGACCCAGTACTTC. V gene TRBV19 combines with J gene TRBJ2-5, with 8 nucleotides matching TRBD1. CDR3 length: 15 residues. Germline CDR1 LNHDA, CDR2 SQIVND (reference sequence). V lost 2 bases and J lost 1; bases outside the gene matches: 3.

This chain connects TRBV9 to TRBJ1-1; possibly TRBD1 for D (6 bases). The CDR3 is made up of 14 amino acids. V shed 0 bases and J shed 11 bases, with 17 bases lying between them. Germline lookup yields CDR1 SGDLS and CDR2 YYNGEE. DNA for the CDR3: TGTGCCAGCAGCGTAGCCCCCTCCACAGGGCCCGCTTTCTTT. It specifies CASSVAPSTGPAFF. Based on the CDR3 plus reference TRBV9 and TRBJ1-1, the full variable domain is DSGVTQTPKHLITATGQRVTLRCSPRSGDLSVYWYQQSLDQGLQFLIQYYNGEERAKGNILERFSAQQFPDLHSELNLSSLELGDSALYFCASSVAPSTGPAFFGQGTRLTVV.

This chain connects TRBV12-5 to TRBJ2-1, with D uncertain. From germline, CDR1 is LGHNT and CDR2 FRNRAP. V lost 5 bases, J lost 2 bases, and 7 bases lay in between. CDR3 length: 13 residues. The CDR3 DNA reads TGTGCTAGTGGTAGCGAGACCTACAATGAGCAGTTCTTC. It translates to CASGSETYNEQFF.

The chain is built from TRBV5-4 and TRBJ2-3; D is perhaps TRBD2 (6 bases). This CDR3 has 16 residues. V was shortened by 0 bases and J by 2 bases, with 13 bases between the two germline ends. Germline values: CDR1 SGHNT, CDR2 YYREEE (reference sequence). CDR3 residues: CASSLDGGTVTDTQYF. CDR3 DNA sequence: TGTGCCAGCAGCTTGGACGGGGGAACCGTCACAGATACGCAGTATTTT.

V and J are TRBV15 and TRBJ2-6, with 7 bases matching TRBD1. This CDR3 contains 15 residues. V gave up 11 bases and J gave up 0 bases; unmatched junction bases: 7. Germline V gene lookup returns CDR1 LNHNV and CDR2 YYDKDF (reference sequence). The DNA of the CDR3 is TGTGCCTCTCGGGACAGCCTCTCTGGGGCCAACGTCCTGACTTTC. Encoded protein: CASRDSLSGANVLTF.

The chain couples TRBV6-5 to TRBJ1-3, with D maybe TRBD1 (5 bases). Germline CDR1 and CDR2: MNHEY and SVGAGI. This CDR3 contains 15 residues. Between the trimmed V and J ends, which lost 6 bases and 0 bases, there was a span of 12 bases. The CDR3 reads CASSRLTASGNTIYF. The CDR3, as DNA: TGTGCCAGCAGCCGCTTGACAGCCTCTGGAAACACCATATATTTT.

The gene calls are TRBV5-1 and TRBJ2-3; possible D gene TRBD2, 6 bases. CDR1 and CDR2 (germline): SGHRS, YFSETQ. Deletions cut 4 bases from V and 2 bases from J, with 8 bases between. This CDR3 has 13 amino acids. CDR3 region: CASSGGDTDTQYF. The CDR3 DNA reads TGCGCCAGCAGCGGCGGGGACACAGATACGCAGTATTTT.

The chain joins TRBV9 to TRBJ2-2; 8 nucleotides agree with TRBD2. CDR3 length: 16 residues. J lost 5 bases, V lost 2 bases, and 8 bases had no gene match. Germline CDR1 SGDLS, CDR2 YYNGEE. The CDR3 DNA is TGTGCCAGCAGCGTCACTAGCGGCCGAGGGACCGGGGAGCTGTTTTTT. This translates into CASSVTSGRGTGELFF. The full variable domain, its missing parts supplied by reference TRBV9 and TRBJ2-2, is DSGVTQTPKHLITATGQRVTLRCSPRSGDLSVYWYQQSLDQGLQFLIQYYNGEERAKGNILERFSAQQFPDLHSELNLSSLELGDSALYFCASSVTSGRGTGELFFGEGSRLTVL.

This clone was detected a few times. The rearrangement links TRBV24-1 to TRBJ2-5, with a tentative D call TRBD2 (5 bases). The CDR3 extends over 13 amino acids. Trimming took 9 bases from V and 5 from J, leaving 15 bases between them. The germline CDR1 and CDR2 sequences are KGHDR and SFDVKD. The CDR3 spells CATSGSGSETQYF. The DNA of the CDR3 is TGTGCCACCTCGGGGTCGGGGAGTGAGACCCAGTACTTC.

The chain combines TRBV6-2 or TRBV6-3 with TRBJ1-1; 10 nucleotides match TRBD1. After removal of 2 bases from V and 0 bases from J, the junction contained 6 bases not matched to a gene. The CDR3 consists of 17 residues. Germline-derived CDR1 and CDR2 are MNHEY and SVGEGT. The chain's CDR3 is CASSYPDRGGMNTEAFF. The CDR3 DNA reads as TGTGCCAGCAGTTACCCGGACAGGGGGGGAATGAACACTGAAGCTTTCTTT.